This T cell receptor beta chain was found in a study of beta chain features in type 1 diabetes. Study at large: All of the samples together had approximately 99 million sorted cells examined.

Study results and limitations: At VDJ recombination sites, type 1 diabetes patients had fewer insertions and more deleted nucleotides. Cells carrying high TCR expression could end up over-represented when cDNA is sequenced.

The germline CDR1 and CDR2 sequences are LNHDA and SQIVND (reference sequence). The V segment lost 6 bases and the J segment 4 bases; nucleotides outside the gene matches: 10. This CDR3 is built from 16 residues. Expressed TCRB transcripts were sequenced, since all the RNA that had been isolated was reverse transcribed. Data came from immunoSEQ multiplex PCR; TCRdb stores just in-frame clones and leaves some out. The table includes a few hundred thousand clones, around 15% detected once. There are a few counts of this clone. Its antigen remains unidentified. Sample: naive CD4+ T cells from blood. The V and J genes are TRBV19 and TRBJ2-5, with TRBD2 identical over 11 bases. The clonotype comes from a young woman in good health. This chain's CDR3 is CASRSSGRASGETQYF. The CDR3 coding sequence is TGTGCCAGTAGAAGTAGCGGGAGGGCCTCTGGAGAGACCCAGTACTTC.